This TCR beta chain is drawn from a study of T-cell memory formation after mild COVID-19 (dated by TCRdb to about 2021). At the level of the whole study: Most TCR sequence clusters were specific to one of the two donors. Longitudinal TCRalpha and TCRbeta repertoire sequencing tracked T-cell clones expanding and contracting after mild COVID-19 in a couple of donors. Two young, previously healthy adult volunteers, one female and one male, were included in the cohort.

Instrument on record: Illumina NovaSeq 6000. TCRalpha and TCRbeta cDNA libraries were constructed by 5'RACE with constant-segment primers, with sample barcodes and unique molecular identifiers being introduced. Trizol reagent was used to extract RNA from every sample. Libraries were amplified in two PCR steps, with a second sample barcode and Illumina TruSeq adapters added in the second step. Libraries were sequenced on an Illumina NovaSeq with 2 x 150 bp paired-end reads. Concerning the study's data processing: Demultiplexing of reads and collapsing into UMI-guided consensus sequences were performed with migec v1.2.7. Using mixcr v2.1.11, UMI consensuses were aligned to TRA and TRB V and J templates and then assembled into clonotypes. A clonotype was counted as expanded or contracted only if both edgeR and NoisET called the change significant, with noise models trained on biological replicates. For edgeR calls, the thresholds were a false discovery rate-adjusted p below 0.01 and a log2 fold-change of 1. As an exploratory analysis of dynamics, max-normalized trajectories of the 1000 most abundant clonotypes were examined by PCA with hierarchical clustering. Each responding clone was given a CD4 or CD8 phenotype based on the CD4+ and CD8+ repertoires, which had been sequenced separately. The raw public reads went through TCRdb reprocessing: fastp at Q25, MiXCR clone calling, in-frame beta chains kept. Duplicate CDR3 protein sequences are folded into a single record with the most common DNA and genes. The V and J calls reflect TCRdb's pipeline rather than the authors' work. This sample has some 130,000 distinct CDR3 sequences in its table, and roughly 24% of those were observed once. The leading ten clones occupy around 22% of the sample.

V and J are truncated by 7 bases and 11 bases respectively, leaving an intervening sequence of 17 bases. The CDR3 contains 12 residues, cysteine and phenylalanine counted. The retained sequence is limited to the CDR3, 36 bases, with the frame set at the first base. Overall study outcomes, separate from this receptor: The study covered only two mild cases, and larger cohorts including severe cases with pre-infection samples were considered necessary. Contracting CD4+ clones appeared mostly in the CM and EM memory subsets, whereas CD8+ clones were enriched in EMRA. From day 15 to 85, contracting clones showed balanced CD4/CD8 phenotypes, whereas a second wave of clones that expanded from day 15 to 37 leaned towards CD4+. SARS-CoV-2 specificity was not confirmed for the second-wave clones peaking on day 37. Some responding clones were found in pre-infection memory, which suggests that pre-existing cross-reactive memory T cells took part in the SARS-CoV-2 response.

Ficoll-Paque density gradient centrifugation was used to isolate PBMCs. A word on this clonotype: Its antigen remains unidentified. The record has no base qualities; no much larger clone is one base away.

The chain uses TRBV12-3 or TRBV12-4 and TRBJ1-1, with the D segment identity uncertain. The sequence derives from an adult woman who had mild COVID-19 (a few samples of this study predate the infection). The sample titles of this study are shuffled in the database, so cell type and time point are left out; the donor was told from shared clones. Sequencing was performed on PBMCs or a T cell subset sorted from them (not recorded which). CDR3 sequence: CASTLDRLEAFF. The nucleotide sequence is given as TGTGCCAGCACCCTGGACCGATTAGAGGCTTTCTTT.